Shown below are 24 T cell receptor beta chains from a single sample sequenced in a study of blood T cells in healthy people across ages (dated by TCRdb to between 2015 and 2016). The method was 5' RACE. TCRdb names Illumina HiSeq 2500 as the instrument used. A second PCR of roughly 6 to 11 cycles was run with a J-beta primer mix and a sample-barcoded 5' primer. The raw public reads went through TCRdb reprocessing: fastp at Q25, MiXCR clone calling, in-frame beta chains kept. Here each entry gathers all rows of one CDR3 protein and keeps the most common genes and DNA. For this sample the table gives around 500,000 distinct CDR3 sequences, of which roughly 48% were detected only once. Together, the top ten hold about 26% of the sample. Source material: blood. The source is an elderly man in good health.

The J gene is TRBJ1-4, the V gene TRBV5-1; 8 positions match TRBD1. Trimming at V came to 2 bases and at J to 8 bases, leaving 5 bases not matched to a gene. CDR3 size: 14 residues. Germline CDR1 is SGHRS and CDR2 is YFSETQ. CDR3 residues: CASSFQGAKEKLFF. CDR3 DNA sequence: TGCGCCAGCAGCTTTCAGGGGGCGAAGGAAAAACTGTTTTTT.

This clonotype was observed many times. CDR3 bases: TGTGCCAGCAGACCCGACTCCCACCGGGTGAACACTGAAGCTTTCTTT. Translating it yields CASRPDSHRVNTEAFF. The chain couples TRBV6-6 to TRBJ1-1; D ambiguous. The V gene lost 6 bases and the J gene lost 0 bases, with 17 bases spanning the gap. Per germline, CDR1 MNHNY and CDR2 SVGAGI (reference sequence). CDR3 length equals 16 residues.

The chain is built from TRBV7-2 and TRBJ2-5, with 10 bases matching TRBD1. With V trimmed by 7 bases and J by 5 bases, 10 bases remained unmatched. The CDR3 sequence is 15 residues long. Germline CDR1 SGHTA, CDR2 FQGNSA. The CDR3 sequence: CASNPGQGRSETQYF. The CDR3 DNA sequence: TGTGCCAGCAACCCGGGACAGGGGCGCTCGGAGACCCAGTACTTC.

The chain joins TRBV5-1 to TRBJ2-7; D uncertain. With 1 base removed from V and 0 bases from J, the gap between germline ends came to 11 bases. The CDR3 has 15 amino acids. Germline values: CDR1 SGHRS, CDR2 YFSETQ. For the CDR3, the DNA is TGCGCCAGCAGCTTGTTAAGCACCCCCTCCTACGAGCAGTACTTC. This translates into CASSLLSTPSYEQYF.

This clonotype was recorded a few times. This sequence joins TRBV7-2 and TRBJ2-3; 10 bases map to TRBD1. The germline V gene encodes CDR1 SGHTA and CDR2 FQGNSA. The CDR3 runs to 17 residues. The V gene end was trimmed by 3 bases and the J gene end by 4 bases; junction bases not matched to a gene: 10. The DNA for the CDR3 is TGTGCCAGCAGCTTGGGGCACGGGACAGGGGTACCAGATACGCAGTATTTT. Amino acids: CASSLGHGTGVPDTQYF.

This clonotype has just a few counts. The gene calls are TRBV6-5 and TRBJ2-1, with D perhaps assigned TRBD1 or TRBD2 (5 bases each). V lost 3 bases, J lost 13 bases, and 22 bases lay in between. The CDR3 runs to 15 residues. CDR1 is MNHEY, CDR2 SVGAGI, per germline. In DNA form, the CDR3 reads TGTGCCAGCAGTTATTCAACCGGAGTGGGGGAGACCCAGTTCTTC. It translates to CASSYSTGVGETQFF.

This clonotype was observed a handful of times. The chain joins TRBV11-3 to TRBJ2-6, with D perhaps matching TRBD2 (5 bases). V was cut by 4 bases and J by 0 bases, with 10 bases left in between. The CDR3 extends over 16 amino acids. Germline lookup yields CDR1 SGHNT and CDR2 YENEEA. In nucleotides, the CDR3 is TGTGCCAGCAGCTCTGGCCGGGGCTCTGGGGCCAACGTCCTGACTTTC. Its translation is CASSSGRGSGANVLTF.

This chain joins TRBV2 and TRBJ2-7; possibly TRBD1 for D (5 bases). The CDR3 has 15 amino acids. The V end lost 1 base, the J end lost 0 bases, and 10 bases lay between the germline ends. Germline values: CDR1 SNHLY, CDR2 FYNNEI. CDR3 in DNA: TGTGCCAGCAGTGAAGACAGGCTGAGCTCCTACGAGCAGTACTTC. It codes for CASSEDRLSSYEQYF. The full variable domain, in which reference TRBV2 and TRBJ2-7 provide the parts outside the CDR3, is EPEVTQTPSHQVTQMGQEVILRCVPISNHLYFYWYRQILGQKVEFLVSFYNNEISEKSEIFDDQFSVERPDGSNFTLKIRSTKLEDSAMYFCASSEDRLSSYEQYFGPGTRLTVT.

This clonotype was picked up a small number of times. This chain connects TRBV27 to TRBJ1-6; D remains ambiguous. The CDR3 consists of 14 residues. V lost 1 base to trimming and J lost 7 bases, with 8 bases between them. Germline CDR1 and CDR2: MNHEY and SMNVEV (reference sequence). CDR3 DNA sequence: TGTGCCAGCAGTTTATGGGCGGAAAATTCACCCCTCCACTTT. It translates to CASSLWAENSPLHF.

This clonotype was picked up a small number of times. The chain carries TRBV20-1 and TRBJ2-1; TRBD2 agrees at 9 bases. Losses at the gene ends were 3 bases for V and 4 bases for J; bases not matched to a gene: 13. Per the germline V gene, CDR1 is DFQATT and CDR2 is SNEGSKA (reference sequence). CDR3 length equals 17 residues. This chain's CDR3 is CSASIGKTSGQYNEQFF. CDR3 in DNA: TGCAGTGCTAGCATCGGAAAGACTAGCGGACAATACAATGAGCAGTTCTTC.

This clonotype was seen more than once but under ten times. One junction end disagrees with the germline gene, perhaps due to a read error. This chain links TRBV7-2 with TRBJ1-5, with TRBD1 matching 8 bases. This CDR3 has 15 residues. Germline CDR1 reads SGHTA; CDR2 reads FQGNSA. CDR3 coding DNA: TGTGCCACCAGCCGGGACAGGAGCCCCAATCAGCCCCAGCATTTT. Residues: CATSRDRSPNQPQHF. Filled out from reference TRBV7-2 and TRBJ1-5, the complete variable domain reads GAGVSQSPSNKVTEKGKDVELRCDPISGHTALYWYRQSLGQGLEFLIYFQGNSAPDKSGLPSDRFSAERTGGSVSTLTIQRTQQEDSAVYLCATSRDRSPNQPQHFGDGTRLSIL.

This chain joins TRBV27 and TRBJ2-7, with 8 bases that match TRBD2. This CDR3 spans 18 amino acids. With 6 bases clipped from V and 2 bases from J, the junction kept 18 bases outside the gene matches. The germline V gene has CDR1 MNHEY and CDR2 SMNVEV (reference sequence). The CDR3 bases are TGTGCCAGCAGCACGGCAACAGGATTTAGCGGGACTCCCTACGAGCAGTACTTC. Translation: CASSTATGFSGTPYEQYF.

The count of this clonotype is one. The chain links TRBV10-3 to TRBJ1-5; tentative D call: TRBD1 (5 bases). V lost 0 bases and J lost 4, with 10 bases in between. The CDR3 sequence is 15 residues long. Germline CDR1 and CDR2: ENHRY and SYGVKD. CDR3 nucleotides: TGTGCCATCAGTGAGTCCCCGGGGGTGAATCAGCCCCAGCATTTT. Protein product: CAISESPGVNQPQHF.

The chain recombines TRBV7-3 with TRBJ2-2, with TRBD2 as a possible D gene (5 bases). The CDR3 contains 15 residues. V lost 2 bases and J 7 bases, leaving 14 bases between the germline ends. Per the germline V gene, CDR1 is SGHTA and CDR2 is FQGTGA. The CDR3 sequence is CASSLSGWTGGELFF. The CDR3 region has the DNA TGTGCCAGCAGCTTATCGGGGTGGACGGGCGGGGAGCTGTTTTTT.

The V and J genes are TRBV27 and TRBJ2-5; 9 bases are a match to TRBD2. The CDR3 extends over 15 amino acids. Germline V gene data show CDR1 as MNHEY and CDR2 as SMNVEV (reference sequence). The V and J ends lost 5 bases and 3 bases, in that order; junction bases with no gene match: 7. CDR3 sequence (DNA): TGTGCCAGCAGTCCTCGGGGACTAGCCGAAGAGACCCAGTACTTC. Translation gives CASSPRGLAEETQYF.

This clonotype came up a few times. This rearrangement joins TRBV10-3 to TRBJ2-4; maybe TRBD2 (6 bases). The tail of the sequence fits TRBJ2-7 better, so the J call may be wrong. Per germline, CDR1 ENHRY and CDR2 SYGVKD. This CDR3 is built from 13 residues. The CDR3: CAIRGRGTSEQYF. CDR3 coding DNA: TGTGCCATCCGAGGCCGGGGGACGAGCGAGCAGTACTTC.

This clonotype appeared a few times. The rearrangement uses TRBV7-9 and TRBJ2-1; D call uncertain. Between the trimmed V and J ends, which lost 11 bases and 0 bases, there was a span of 14 bases. This CDR3 has 14 residues. Germline V gene data show CDR1 as SEHNR and CDR2 as FQNEAQ (reference sequence). In nucleotides, the CDR3 is TGTGCCGTGCCAGACTCGCGCTCCTACAATGAGCAGTTCTTC. Translation: CAVPDSRSYNEQFF.

The V call is TRBV25-1, the J call TRBJ1-6; possible D gene TRBD1, 5 bases. Germline V CDR1 and CDR2: MGHDK, SYGVNS. The CDR3 covers 15 residues. V was clipped by 6 bases and J by 7 bases, with 16 bases between them. The CDR3 region is CASRFRGPGNSPLHF. For the CDR3, the DNA is TGTGCCAGCAGGTTCCGGGGCCCTGGAAATTCACCCCTCCACTTT. Supplemented by reference TRBV25-1 and TRBJ1-6, the full variable domain reads EADIYQTPRYLVIGTGKKITLECSQTMGHDKMYWYQQDPGMELHLIHYSYGVNSTEKGDLSSESTVSRIRTEHFPLTLESARPSHTSQYLCASRFRGPGNSPLHFGNGTRLTVT.

The V gene is TRBV6-2 or TRBV6-3, the J gene TRBJ1-2; D not resolved. Trimming removed 0 bases from V and 2 bases from J, with 7 bases in between. The V gene's germline CDR1 is MNHEY and CDR2 SVGEGT. There are 14 residues in the CDR3. CDR3 sequence: CASSYSIRNYGYTF. In nucleotides, the CDR3 is TGTGCCAGCAGTTACTCGATCCGGAACTATGGCTACACCTTC.

The table lists this clonotype with a few counts. The chain recombines TRBV7-9 with TRBJ2-7, with TRBD1 matching over 12 bases. J lost 4 bases, V lost 3 bases, and 10 bases had no gene match. CDR1 and CDR2 from the germline V gene are SEHNR and FQNEAQ (reference sequence). The CDR3 covers 17 residues. The CDR3 region is CASSFLVGQGAEYEQYF. The CDR3 DNA reads TGTGCCAGCAGCTTTTTGGTGGGACAGGGGGCGGAATACGAGCAGTACTTC.

This clonotype was picked up one time. The chain couples TRBV2 to TRBJ2-2; D is unclear. V was trimmed by 5 bases and J by 6 bases, leaving 10 bases between them. This CDR3 has 13 amino acids. Germline V gene sequence: CDR1 SNHLY, CDR2 FYNNEI. The CDR3 sequence: CASSWSPAGELFF. In DNA form, the CDR3 reads TGTGCCAGCAGTTGGTCGCCCGCCGGGGAGCTGTTTTTT.

CDR3 nucleotides: TGCGCCAGCAGCCAAGATGTCACCCCTCGGATCTATGGCTACACCTTC. It translates to CASSQDVTPRIYGYTF. The chain recombines TRBV4-1 with TRBJ1-2; D is unclear. Germline V gene lookup returns CDR1 MGHRA and CDR2 YSYEKL. The CDR3 covers 16 residues. Trimming took 0 bases from V and 4 from J, leaving 15 bases between them.

The chain couples TRBV12-3 or TRBV12-4 to TRBJ2-1; D is undetermined. Trimming left V 10 bases short and J 6 bases short, with 13 bases between. The length of the CDR3 is 12 residues. DNA for the CDR3: TGTGCCACCACAATAGCCCTCAATGAGCAGTTCTTC. The encoded protein is CATTIALNEQFF.

This clonotype was picked up many times. The J gene is TRBJ2-3, the V gene TRBV18; D ambiguous. There are 13 residues in the CDR3. Trimming removed 2 bases at V and 0 bases at J, with 3 bases between. In germline, CDR1 is KGHSH, CDR2 LQKENI. The CDR3 DNA reads TGTGCCAGCTCACCAACTAGCACAGATACGCAGTATTTT. Translation gives CASSPTSTDTQYF.